This record concerns one T cell receptor (beta chain) sequence. This clonotype was seen a handful of times. Its antigen target is currently unknown. Base quality data are lacking; no much larger clone is found one base away. CDR1 MNHGY and CDR2 SAAAGT were looked up in the germline V gene. The CDR3 numbers 14 residues from cysteine through phenylalanine. The CDR3 DNA has 42 bases and is translated from base 1. Trimming accounts for 10 bases at V and 5 bases at J, while the number of junction bases matched to no gene is 7. These data come from a study (dated by TCRdb to between 2014 and 2016). Looking at the study overall: Whether tumor-infiltrating Tregs in breast cancer are recruited from blood Tregs or converted in situ from other CD4+ T cell subsets was tested.

Here is what the overall study found, with its caveats: The TCR gene usage of tumor memory CD4+ T cells clustered together with blood and lymph node memory CD4+ cells and with lymph node naive CD4+ cells. The greatest overlap of tumor-infiltrating Treg TCR alpha and beta sequences was with tumor naive CD4+ T cells, followed next by blood naive CD4+ T cells. The validation in the larger cohort was limited to a single TCR beta V-J rearrangement instead of whole repertoires.

Full-length TCR variable regions were amplified by 5' RACE PCR using constant-region reverse primers, and then by semi-nested PCR using Nested Universal Primer A. Using the ReliaPrep RNA Cell Miniprep System, total RNA was extracted, and the SMARTer RACE 5'/3' Kit was then used to reverse transcribe the RNA into 5'RACE-ready cDNA. An Illumina MiSeq was used to sequence the full-length TCR alpha and beta libraries, which had been barcoded with multiplex adaptors. The original methods were these. For each of nine subset-tissue groups, sequencing data from the five patients were pooled, and the groups were then compared using unsupervised clustering of TCR gene usage. Repertoire similarity was calculated with the Morisita-Horn index, weighting shared sequences by their contribution to each repertoire. TCRdb reran the public reads through fastp at Q25 and MiXCR, keeping productive beta chains. Every entry covers one CDR3 protein and lists the most common genes and DNA from its rows. TCRdb's processing, not the authors', yielded these V and J calls. This sample gives around 50,000 distinct CDR3 sequences in total; around 26% of them show up just once. More than 3% of the sample lies in the top ten.

Memory CD4+ T cells were isolated as CD4+CD45RO+CD25- cells. Tregs, naive and memory CD4+ T cells from tumor, blood and ipsilateral draining lymph nodes of about 5 breast cancer patients underwent full-length TCR alpha and beta sequencing. Tumor tissue, along with lymph nodes from ipsilateral axillary dissection, was perfused with PBS, minced, and then digested using collagenase I and hyaluronidase. A purity exceeding 90% was confirmed by FACS for the sorted cell populations. What was sequenced was tumor-infiltrating memory CD4+ T cells sorted from the breast tumor. The cell subset or site label, as the study defines it: memory CD4+ T cells, CD4+CD45RO+CD25-. The rearrangement combines TRBV6-8 with TRBJ1-5; 11 bases in between match TRBD1. The receptor's source is a female donor with breast cancer. The nucleotide sequence is given as TGTGCCACAGCTCAGGACAGGGGGCATCAGCCCCAGCATTTT. Translated, this is CATAQDRGHQPQHF.